This T cell receptor (beta chain) was sequenced during a study of T cell responses to AZD1222 COVID-19 vaccine. Looking at the study overall: Second-dose intervals near 4 or 12 weeks were combined. Whole-study results and caveats: Baseline antibody screening turned up just a handful of seropositive AZD1222 recipients. Clonal diversity was possibly underestimated, and white British individuals and females predominated among donors.

This clone was detected only a few times. Antigen specificity is unknown. Sequenced by immunoSEQ multiplex PCR; TCRdb stores in-frame clones only, minus some. This repertoire shows 90,000 to 150,000 clones, 80% to 90% found once; its top ten account for 9% to 9.5%. Trimming cost V 4 bases and J 2 bases, with 15 bases left between them. CDR3 length equals 16 residues. CDR1 is MNHEY, CDR2 SVGAGI, per germline. The specimen comprised peripheral blood, sampled on day 0 of AZD1222 vaccination. The receptor comes from an adult in good health. The chain couples TRBV6-5 to TRBJ1-5, with D perhaps TRBD1 (5 bases). The DNA for the CDR3 is TGTGCCAGCAGTTCTCGGGACGGAATCGGCAATCAGCCCCAGCATTTT. Amino acids: CASSSRDGIGNQPQHF.